The 21 T cell receptor beta chains below come from one sample, sequenced in a study of breast tumors, draining lymph nodes, adjacent tissues. Samples came from axillary lymph nodes draining the breast cancer. TCRdb used MiXCR to reprocess the multiplex PCR reads, holding one entry per CDR3 protein. Among around 230,000 distinct CDR3 sequences listed, 32% were seen once. The specimen sequenced was axillary lymph node tissue. These receptors were taken from a female donor with breast cancer. Some clones in this sample may be carry-over from other donors' samples.

This clonotype was counted at least ten times. The chain links TRBV29-1 to TRBJ2-1; D call uncertain. The CDR3 sequence is 13 residues long. V gave up 4 bases and J gave up 4 bases, with 11 bases separating them. CDR1 and CDR2 (germline): SQVTM, ANQGSEA. CDR3 DNA: TGCAGCGTTGTTGTCGACCGATACAATGAGCAGTTCTTC. Translation gives CSVVVDRYNEQFF.

There are many counts of this clonotype. The rearrangement links TRBV7-2 to TRBJ1-5, with D perhaps matching TRBD1 (5 bases). Germline values: CDR1 SGHTA, CDR2 FQGNSA. Deletions cut 2 bases from V and 2 bases from J, with 10 bases between. The CDR3 covers 15 residues. CDR3 in amino acids: CASSLREGGNQPQHF. CDR3 nucleotide sequence: TGTGCCAGCAGCTTAAGGGAAGGGGGCAATCAGCCCCAGCATTTT.

This clonotype has at least ten counts. The V and J genes are TRBV7-2 and TRBJ1-2, with 7 bases fitting TRBD1. This CDR3 has 14 amino acids. Germline values: CDR1 SGHTA, CDR2 FQGNSA. Trimming removed 3 bases from V and 2 bases from J; junction bases left unmatched: 3. CDR3 residues: CASSLDRQNYGYTF. In DNA form, the CDR3 reads TGTGCCAGCAGCTTGGACAGGCAAAACTATGGCTACACCTTC.

This clonotype occurred many times. The J gene is TRBJ2-4, the V gene TRBV11-3, with 7 nucleotides matching TRBD1. This CDR3 comprises 15 residues. V dropped 6 bases and J dropped 0; count of bases not matched to a gene: 5. Germline V gene lookup returns CDR1 SGHNT and CDR2 YENEEA. The CDR3 sequence: CASRNGTVAKNIQYF. The CDR3 DNA is TGTGCCAGCAGAAATGGGACAGTAGCCAAAAACATTCAGTACTTC.

This clonotype was counted a few times. The genes are TRBV30 and TRBJ1-5, with 8 nucleotides matching TRBD1. V shed 0 bases, J shed 2 bases, and the junction held 3 bases outside the gene matches. CDR3 length: 15 amino acids. CDR1 is GTSNPN and CDR2 is SVGIG in the germline V gene (reference sequence). CDR3 coding DNA: TGTGCCTGGAGTGTGCCAGGGGGCCGCAATCAGCCCCAGCATTTT. Translated: CAWSVPGGRNQPQHF. Drawing the rest from reference TRBV30 and TRBJ1-5, the complete variable domain is SQTIHQWPATLVQPVGSPLSLECTVEGTSNPNLYWYRQAAGRGLQLLFYSVGIGQISSEVPQNLSASRPQDRQFILSSKKLLLSDSGFYLCAWSVPGGRNQPQHFGDGTRLSIL.

This clonotype was detected many times. The V call is TRBV7-2, the J call TRBJ1-1; no definite D call. The V gene's germline CDR1 is SGHTA and CDR2 FQGNSA. V was shortened by 5 bases and J by 1 base, with 14 bases between the two germline ends. This CDR3 comprises 15 residues. The CDR3: CASSRIPTANTEAFF. CDR3 nucleotides: TGTGCCAGCAGCCGTATTCCCACAGCGAACACTGAAGCTTTCTTT.

This clonotype showed up just once. The V gene is TRBV2, the J gene TRBJ2-5; TRBD2 aligns across 7 bases. The CDR3 is 13 amino acids. The germline V gene encodes CDR1 SNHLY and CDR2 FYNNEI. J lost 7 bases, V lost 8 bases, and 10 bases had no gene match. CDR3 in amino acids: CASLPDERGTQYF. As DNA, the CDR3 is TGTGCCAGCCTCCCAGACGAGCGGGGGACCCAGTACTTC. The full variable domain, its missing parts supplied by reference TRBV2 and TRBJ2-5, is EPEVTQTPSHQVTQMGQEVILRCVPISNHLYFYWYRQILGQKVEFLVSFYNNEISEKSEIFDDQFSVERPDGSNFTLKIRSTKLEDSAMYFCASLPDERGTQYFGPGTRLLVL.

In this sample, this clonotype turned up many times. The chain carries TRBV11-2 and TRBJ1-6, with D uncertain. From germline, CDR1 is SGHAT and CDR2 FQNNGV. The CDR3 loop spans 13 amino acids. V shed 5 bases and J shed 3 bases, with 5 bases lying between them. CDR3 amino acids: CASSRDYNSPLHF. CDR3 bases: TGTGCCAGCAGCCGGGACTATAATTCACCCCTCCACTTT.

This clonotype was seen at least ten times. The chain carries TRBV6-6 and TRBJ1-4; possibly TRBD1 for D (6 bases). The CDR3 spans 15 residues. CDR1 MNHNY and CDR2 SVGAGI come from the germline V gene (reference sequence). The germline V and J ends were trimmed by 5 bases and 8 bases, with 18 bases remaining between them. The CDR3 loop reads CASSHGAGAYEKLFF. The CDR3 DNA is TGTGCCAGCAGTCACGGCGCGGGGGCGTACGAAAAACTGTTTTTT.

As regards this clonotype: This could be a read error, since a much larger clone is one nucleotide away. DNA of the CDR3: TGCGCCAGCAGCTTGGGGCACGGGACAGATCAAGAGACCCACTACTTC. Protein sequence: CASSLGHGTDQETHYF. The chain is built from TRBV5-1 and TRBJ2-5, with TRBD1 identical over 7 bases. CDR3 length: 16 residues. Germline V CDR1 and CDR2: SGHRS, YFSETQ.

This clonotype occurred many times. This rearrangement joins TRBV11-2 to TRBJ1-5; D might be TRBD1 (5 bases). CDR1 is SGHAT and CDR2 is FQNNGV in the germline V gene. The V gene lost 1 base and the J gene lost 4 bases, with 11 bases spanning the gap. The CDR3 length is 15 residues. The CDR3 DNA reads TGTGCCAGCAGCTTAGTCGGGGGTCTGAATCAGCCCCAGCATTTT. It yields the protein CASSLVGGLNQPQHF.

This clonotype was counted ten times or more. The chain carries TRBV11-3 and TRBJ2-1; 8 nucleotides agree with TRBD2. V dropped 5 bases and J dropped 4; count of bases not matched to a gene: 7. Per germline, CDR1 SGHNT and CDR2 YENEEA. This CDR3 is 15 amino acids long. The CDR3 sequence is CASSKLAANYNEQFF. CDR3 nucleotides: TGTGCCAGCAGCAAACTAGCGGCCAATTACAATGAGCAGTTCTTC.

This clonotype was picked up many times. The chain links TRBV7-2 to TRBJ2-1; D call uncertain. This CDR3 has 12 residues. V dropped 1 base and J dropped 7 bases, with 5 bases sitting between them. The germline V gene has CDR1 SGHTA and CDR2 FQGNSA. CDR3 region: CASSLGRNEQFF. The CDR3 DNA reads as TGTGCCAGCAGCTTAGGAAGGAATGAGCAGTTCTTC.

This clonotype has a handful of counts. A much larger clonotype is one base distant, so this may be a read error. This chain links TRBV20-1 with TRBJ2-7, with no clear D. This CDR3 has 14 residues. The germline V gene encodes CDR1 DFQATT and CDR2 SNEGSKA (reference sequence). CDR3: CSANDFNSSSEQYF. In DNA form, the CDR3 reads TGCAGTGCTAACGACTTTAACAGCTCCTCCGAGCAGTACTTC.

This clonotype was counted many times. The chain joins TRBV3-1 to TRBJ1-2, with D possibly being TRBD1 (6 bases). V dropped 0 bases and J dropped 7 bases, with 18 bases sitting between them. The germline V gene encodes CDR1 LGHDT and CDR2 YNNKEL (reference sequence). The CDR3 spans 16 residues. CDR3 loop: CASSQDGTGRKGGYTF. DNA for the CDR3: TGTGCCAGCAGCCAAGATGGTACAGGGCGGAAAGGTGGCTACACCTTC.

This clonotype occurred many times. The CDR3 DNA reads TGTGCCAGCAGCCAAGACGGCGGGAGTAAGAACGAGCAGTACTTC. This encodes CASSQDGGSKNEQYF. This chain connects TRBV3-1 to TRBJ2-7; 7 bases are shared with TRBD2. Germline V CDR1 and CDR2: LGHDT, YNNKEL (reference sequence). The trim removed 0 bases at V and 5 bases at J, leaving 7 bases unmatched. The CDR3 contains 15 residues.

This clonotype was recorded at least ten times. The rearrangement joins TRBV30 to TRBJ2-3; 14 positions match TRBD2. The J segment lost 6 bases and the V segment lost 2 bases, leaving 7 bases of the junction unmatched. The CDR3 is 16 residues long. The V gene's germline CDR1 is GTSNPN and CDR2 SVGIG (reference sequence). Written as DNA, the CDR3 is TGTGCCTGGAGTAGGGGACTAGCGGGAGTTAGTGATACGCAGTATTTT. Its translation: CAWSRGLAGVSDTQYF.

V and J are TRBV30 and TRBJ2-5, with TRBD1 identical over 10 bases. Germline lookup yields CDR1 GTSNPN and CDR2 SVGIG (reference sequence). Losses at the gene ends were 3 bases for V and 4 bases for J; bases not matched to a gene: 5. CDR3 length: 14 residues. CDR3 nucleotide sequence: TGTGCCTGGAGAGGACAGGGGGGAGGAGAGACCCAGTACTTC. It specifies CAWRGQGGGETQYF.

This clonotype occurred many times. The V and J genes are TRBV20-1 and TRBJ1-4; 7 positions agree with TRBD1. The germline V gene has CDR1 DFQATT and CDR2 SNEGSKA (reference sequence). The CDR3 is made up of 15 amino acids. V trimming: 0 bases; J trimming: 8 bases; junction bases outside the gene matches: 9. CDR3 residues: CSARDRDRVIEKLFF. The CDR3 coding sequence is TGCAGTGCTAGAGATCGCGACAGGGTGATAGAAAAACTGTTTTTT.

On this clonotype itself: Given a much more abundant clone one base away, this may be a read error. This chain uses TRBV5-6 with TRBJ2-3; tentatively, D is TRBD1 (6 bases). Trimming cost V 4 bases and J 0 bases, with 12 bases left between them. Germline CDR1 SGHDT, CDR2 YYEEEE. The CDR3 spans 15 residues. The CDR3 spells CASSTNRASTDTQYF. The CDR3 region has the DNA TGTGCCAGCAGCACGAACAGGGCAAGCACAGATACGCAGTATTTT.

This clonotype was seen repeatedly, ten times or more. The rearrangement uses TRBV4-2 and TRBJ1-5; 8 bases line up with TRBD1. The germline CDR1 and CDR2 sequences are LGHNA and YNFKEQ. The CDR3 is made up of 17 amino acids. V trimming: 1 base; J trimming: 7 bases; junction bases outside the gene matches: 12. The CDR3 region has the DNA TGTGCCAGCAGCCAAGTTGAATCAGGGGGCTATTACCAGCCCCAGCATTTT. Protein: CASSQVESGGYYQPQHF.